This TCR beta chain was recovered during a study of shared clonotypes between healthy human individuals. The assay was immunoSEQ multiplex PCR, and TCRdb's table has in-frame clones only and misses some. Of approximately 2.5 million clones listed, more than 80% are singletons. Study results and limitations: Rarefaction showed sorted-subset sequencing was incomplete despite large depth. The study drew on few donors, limiting represented genetic and exposure-history diversity.

The count of this clone is one. The antigen is unknown. This CDR3 has 14 amino acids. J gave up 4 bases and V 4 bases, and 8 bases lay outside the gene matches. Per the germline V gene, CDR1 is SQVTM and CDR2 is ANQGSEA. The sequence was collected from a man in his late teens or twenties in good health. This chain uses TRBV29-1 with TRBJ1-2; the match to TRBD1 covers 8 bases. Sample: naive CD4+ T cells sorted from blood. Subset reported: CD45RA+ positively selected. The CDR3 nucleotides are TGCAGCGTTGGGGTGACAGGGGACGGCTATGGCTACACCTTC. It codes for CSVGVTGDGYGYTF.